This record covers a single TCR beta chain. What it recognizes is unknown. The CDR3 length is 15 residues. The V and J ends lost 5 bases and 6 bases, in that order; junction bases with no gene match: 9. Germline V gives CDR1 MDHEN, CDR2 SYDVKM. TCRdb's copy holds only in-frame clones and misses some; the assay was immunoSEQ multiplex PCR. The sample lists some 2.3 million clones, more than 85% seen once, with under 0.45% in the top ten. This specimen belongs to a study of shared clonotypes between healthy human individuals. CD45RA-negative memory and CD45RA+ naive subsets were split from the CD4+ cells. Study findings and constraints: Naive CD4 clonotypes were shared across several donors at roughly 5.5%.

The rearrangement uses TRBV28 and TRBJ2-2; 7 bases map to TRBD2. The sequencing sample was made of naive CD4+ T cells from PBMCs. Subset here: CD45RA+ positively selected. The origin of this receptor is a man younger than 30 in good health. Some clones in this sample may be carry-over from other donors' samples. CDR3 nucleotide sequence: TGTGCCAGCAGTCTACGGCGACTAGCTGCCGGGGAGCTGTTTTTT. This sequence encodes CASSLRRLAAGELFF.